The 31 T cell receptor beta chains in this list originate from one sample, sequenced in a study of CD8 T cells in ankylosing spondylitis. No antigen is known for these receptors. Overall study results and limits: Ankylosing spondylitis blood appeared to carry a characteristic TCR beta motif of several highly homologous variants.

TCRdb reprocessed the 5' RACE reads via MiXCR and lists one record per CDR3 protein. The sample records roughly 700,000 distinct CDR3 sequences, around 20% being singletons. The sample comprised blood, either unsorted or a sorted T cell fraction (not recorded which). The receptors were gathered from a male donor with ankylosing spondylitis.

The chain combines TRBV27 with TRBJ2-5, with 8 nucleotides matching TRBD2. The length of the CDR3 is 14 residues. Trimming removed 8 bases from V and 2 bases from J; junction bases left unmatched: 7. Germline CDR1 reads MNHEY; CDR2 reads SMNVEV (reference sequence). The CDR3 sequence: CASAPGREQETQYF. The CDR3, as DNA: TGTGCCAGCGCCCCCGGGAGGGAACAAGAGACCCAGTACTTC.

There are a few counts of this clonotype. This chain links TRBV28 with TRBJ2-4, with TRBD1 matching over 10 bases. Trimming at V came to 6 bases and at J to 6 bases, leaving 5 bases not matched to a gene. Per the germline V gene, CDR1 is MDHEN and CDR2 is SYDVKM. The CDR3 extends over 14 amino acids. The CDR3 is CASSGQGGVNIQYF. The CDR3 nucleotides are TGTGCCAGCAGCGGACAGGGGGGCGTAAACATTCAGTACTTC.

The rearrangement links TRBV5-1 to TRBJ1-4; D unclear. V lost 5 bases, J lost 7 bases, and 15 bases lay in between. The germline V gene has CDR1 SGHRS and CDR2 YFSETQ. The CDR3 spans 14 residues. As DNA, the CDR3 is TGCGCCAGCAGGCCGGGAGCCCTTCTTGAAAAACTGTTTTTT. Protein product: CASRPGALLEKLFF.

This chain links TRBV7-9 with TRBJ1-1; D call uncertain. V lost 3 bases and J lost 0, with 17 bases in between. Looked up from germline, CDR1 is SEHNR and CDR2 is FQNEAQ (reference sequence). CDR3 length: 17 residues. In nucleotides, the CDR3 is TGTGCCAGCAGCTTCCCTCTACGGGAGATCATGAACACTGAAGCTTTCTTT. It encodes CASSFPLREIMNTEAFF.

This clonotype was recorded a few times. The rearrangement uses TRBV4-3 and TRBJ1-2; unclear D gene. The V end lost 1 base, the J end lost 4 bases, and 10 bases lay between the germline ends. The CDR3 loop spans 14 amino acids. Germline assignment: CDR1 LGHNA and CDR2 YSLEER. The CDR3 nucleotides are TGCGCCAGCAGCCAAGCCGGCGGGCCCTATGGCTACACCTTC. Protein: CASSQAGGPYGYTF.

The table lists this clonotype with a few counts. This chain uses TRBV4-1 with TRBJ2-7; D not certain. This CDR3 region has 14 residues. Trimming cost V 10 bases and J 3 bases, with 19 bases left between them. Germline V gives CDR1 MGHRA, CDR2 YSYEKL. The CDR3 DNA reads TGCGCCACAGGTAAAGGGCCTGGGGTCTACGAGCAGTACTTC. It yields the protein CATGKGPGVYEQYF.

The sample holds one count of this clonotype. This chain connects TRBV12-3 or TRBV12-4 to TRBJ2-5, with 10 positions matching TRBD2. The V and J ends lost 7 bases and 5 bases, in that order; junction bases with no gene match: 10. This CDR3 region has 15 residues. Here the CDR3 reads CASIVEREGGETQYF. DNA for the CDR3: TGTGCCAGCATTGTAGAGCGGGAGGGCGGGGAGACCCAGTACTTC.

The rearrangement joins TRBV27 to TRBJ2-2; tentative D call: TRBD2 (6 bases). The V end lost 2 bases, the J end lost 5 bases, and 24 bases lay between the germline ends. The CDR3 covers 19 residues. Per germline, CDR1 MNHEY and CDR2 SMNVEV (reference sequence). This CDR3 is CASSLSGLPGSGTTGELFF. The CDR3 DNA reads as TGTGCCAGCAGTTTAAGTGGACTACCAGGATCCGGGACTACCGGGGAGCTGTTTTTT.

The genes are TRBV3-1 and TRBJ2-7, with D uncertain. V was trimmed by 4 bases and J by 2 bases, leaving 21 bases between them. This CDR3 comprises 17 residues. Germline lookup yields CDR1 LGHDT and CDR2 YNNKEL (reference sequence). Here the CDR3 DNA reads TGTGCCAGCAGCCCCCCCCGAAGCCCATCCGCCGCCTACGAGCAGTACTTC. Amino acid sequence: CASSPPRSPSAAYEQYF.

In its sample, this clonotype was seen a few times. This may be a read error, as it is one base from a much larger clone. The chain links TRBV27 to TRBJ1-1; TRBD1 agrees at 10 bases. The junction had 6 bases not matched to a gene; V was cut back by 7 bases and J by 4 bases. Germline lookup yields CDR1 MNHEY and CDR2 SMNVEV (reference sequence). The CDR3 loop spans 14 amino acids. CDR3 sequence (DNA): TGTGCCAGCATCCCTTGGACAGGGGGCACTGAAGCTTTCTTT. Its translation is CASIPWTGGTEAFF.

This clonotype was counted only a few times. The chain joins TRBV28 to TRBJ2-7; D may be TRBD2 (6 bases). This CDR3 comprises 15 residues. The germline V and J ends were trimmed by 4 bases and 7 bases, with 20 bases remaining between them. Per germline, CDR1 MDHEN and CDR2 SYDVKM. The CDR3 sequence: CASSSPDQKGREQYF. CDR3 coding DNA: TGTGCCAGCAGTTCCCCGGACCAAAAGGGGAGGGAGCAGTACTTC.

In the case of this clonotype: This may be a read error: a much more frequent sequence differs by one nucleotide. V is TRBV12-3 or TRBV12-4 and J is TRBJ1-2, with D hard to call. This CDR3 has 13 amino acids. Trimming took 10 bases from V and 0 from J, leaving 12 bases between them. The CDR3: CATTNNPNYGYTF. The CDR3 coding sequence is TGTGCCACCACGAATAATCCTAACTATGGCTACACCTTC.

A few counts support this clonotype. This chain joins TRBV12-3 or TRBV12-4 and TRBJ1-1, with 7 bases aligning to TRBD1. The trim removed 5 bases at V and 4 bases at J, leaving 10 bases unmatched. CDR3 length equals 15 residues. The CDR3 is CASSGRTGLPTEAFF. CDR3 sequence (DNA): TGTGCCAGCAGTGGCAGGACAGGTTTACCCACTGAAGCTTTCTTT.

This clonotype was observed a few times. This chain uses TRBV10-1 with TRBJ1-5, with TRBD1 matching over 8 bases. Germline CDR1 and CDR2: WNHNN and SYGVQD (reference sequence). The CDR3 length is 17 residues. Trimming removed 9 bases from V and 12 bases from J; junction bases left unmatched: 25. Here the CDR3 reads CARKKPPYRGALSHQHF. The CDR3 DNA sequence: TGCGCCAGGAAAAAGCCGCCATACAGGGGGGCGCTTTCCCACCAGCATTTT.

This clonotype was counted a few times. The V and J genes are TRBV5-1 and TRBJ1-2; a possible D gene is TRBD1 (6 bases). The CDR3 is made up of 13 amino acids. The germline CDR1 and CDR2 sequences are SGHRS and YFSETQ. The V end lost 5 bases, the J end lost 8 bases, and 16 bases lay between the germline ends. In DNA form, the CDR3 reads TGCGCCAGCAGTCGCGGTGGGGACAACGGCTACACCTTC. Amino acids: CASSRGGDNGYTF.

This clonotype was counted between two and nine times. The genes are TRBV28 and TRBJ1-1; the match to TRBD1 covers 8 bases. Germline V lookup: CDR1 MDHEN, CDR2 SYDVKM. The CDR3 contains 17 residues. The V gene end was trimmed by 4 bases and the J gene end by 2 bases; junction bases not matched to a gene: 12. For the CDR3, the DNA is TGTGCCAGCAGTTCGGGACAGGCGTTCGTTAGAAACACTGAAGCTTTCTTT. It is translated as CASSSGQAFVRNTEAFF.

The chain links TRBV24-1 to TRBJ1-2, with D perhaps TRBD1 (6 bases). V was cut by 0 bases and J by 0 bases, with 13 bases left in between. Germline CDR1 is KGHDR and CDR2 is SFDVKD. The CDR3 totals 17 residues. CDR3 coding DNA: TGTGCCACCAGTGATTTGAAACAGGGAACCTCTAACTATGGCTACACCTTC. Translation: CATSDLKQGTSNYGYTF.

This clonotype was counted between two and nine times. J is TRBJ2-5 and V is TRBV6-5; D is uncertain. The CDR3 runs to 15 residues. Looked up from germline, CDR1 is MNHEY and CDR2 is SVGAGI. Trimming took 6 bases from V and 5 from J, leaving 19 bases between them. CDR3 nucleotide sequence: TGTGCCAGCAGGTACCTTGGAACGGCCATGGAGACCCAGTACTTC. Translated, it gives CASRYLGTAMETQYF.

This clonotype has just a few counts. The chain is built from TRBV18 and TRBJ2-2; the D is unclear. The CDR3 loop spans 16 amino acids. The germline V and J ends were trimmed by 1 base and 0 bases, with 9 bases remaining between them. CDR1 is KGHSH, CDR2 LQKENI, per germline. Here the CDR3 DNA reads TGTGCCAGCTCACCACTCCGAGGATCGAACACCGGGGAGCTGTTTTTT. It translates to CASSPLRGSNTGELFF.

The genes are TRBV13 and TRBJ2-7; the D is unclear. The germline V and J ends were trimmed by 2 bases and 3 bases, with 8 bases remaining between them. The CDR3 extends over 13 amino acids. Germline-derived CDR1 and CDR2 are PRHDT and FYEKMQ (reference sequence). The CDR3 spells CASSLPGLYEQYF. The CDR3 DNA follows: TGTGCCAGCAGCTTACCCGGGCTCTACGAGCAGTACTTC.

The V gene is TRBV12-3 or TRBV12-4, the J gene TRBJ2-1, with TRBD2 matching over 7 bases. The CDR3 runs 16 residues. V was pared by 6 bases and J by 3 bases, with 11 bases of the junction left unmatched. In DNA, the CDR3 is TGTGCCAGCAGCCCCTTGGGAGCGGGGATCTACAATGAGCAGTTCTTC. Its protein is CASSPLGAGIYNEQFF.

This clonotype was found a few times. As DNA, the CDR3 is TGTGCCAGCAGCCCAACGACATACCCCTACGAGCAGTACTTC. Amino acids: CASSPTTYPYEQYF. The chain recombines TRBV3-1 with TRBJ2-7; no clear D gene. The germline V and J ends were trimmed by 4 bases and 2 bases, with 12 bases remaining between them. The germline CDR1 and CDR2 sequences are LGHDT and YNNKEL (reference sequence). The CDR3 runs 14 residues.

The rearrangement uses TRBV6-1 and TRBJ1-1; maybe TRBD1 (5 bases). The ends were cut back, 6 bases at V and 1 base at J, with 21 bases in the middle. Per the germline V gene, CDR1 is MNHNS and CDR2 is SASEGT. The CDR3 is made up of 17 amino acids. The CDR3 reads CASSTPGRGRQNTEAFF. As DNA, the CDR3 is TGTGCCAGCAGCACTCCTGGCCGGGGACGGCAGAACACTGAAGCTTTCTTT.

This clonotype was observed a handful of times. This sequence joins TRBV7-8 and TRBJ1-1; possible D gene TRBD1, 6 bases. CDR1 SGHVS and CDR2 FQNEAQ come from the germline V gene. V was cut by 7 bases and J by 1 base, with 13 bases left in between. The CDR3 has 14 residues. DNA of the CDR3: TGTGCCAGCAACCTGCGGGGGGCGAACACTGAAGCTTTCTTT. Residues: CASNLRGANTEAFF.

Only a few counts were recorded for this clonotype. The V and J genes are TRBV6-1 and TRBJ1-1; TRBD1 might be the D (5 bases). This CDR3 region has 14 residues. The germline gives CDR1 MNHNS, CDR2 SASEGT. The V and J ends lost 1 base and 4 bases respectively, with 10 bases between them. CDR3 loop: CASSEVGGSTEAFF. The DNA for the CDR3 is TGTGCCAGCAGTGAAGTCGGGGGTAGCACTGAAGCTTTCTTT.

The chain recombines TRBV5-4 with TRBJ2-5; the match to TRBD1 covers 8 bases. CDR1 is SGHNT and CDR2 is YYREEE in the germline V gene (reference sequence). The ends lost 4 bases at V and 7 bases at J; junction bases unmatched: 9. The CDR3 extends over 14 amino acids. CDR3 coding DNA: TGTGCCAGCAGCGCGGACAGGGTAGTAGGGACCCAGTACTTC. Its translation is CASSADRVVGTQYF.

This chain links TRBV28 with TRBJ2-3; perhaps TRBD1 as D (5 bases). This CDR3 is 13 amino acids long. Germline loops: CDR1 MDHEN, CDR2 SYDVKM. Trimming stripped 5 bases from V and 4 bases from J, with 10 bases between. The CDR3 loop is CASSPRVPDTQYF. Here the CDR3 DNA reads TGTGCCAGCAGTCCCAGGGTCCCAGATACGCAGTATTTT.

This clonotype was counted between two and nine times. The chain links TRBV4-3 to TRBJ2-2, with D possibly being TRBD2 (6 bases). In germline, CDR1 is LGHNA, CDR2 YSLEER. Trimming shortened V by 4 bases and J by 3 bases, and 12 bases separated the two germline ends. The CDR3 spans 15 residues. The CDR3 coding sequence is TGCGCCAGCAGCCGCGGGACCGGGTACACCGGGGAGCTGTTTTTT. Translating it yields CASSRGTGYTGELFF.

The chain carries TRBV6-4 and TRBJ2-1; D is undetermined. This CDR3 spans 13 amino acids. Trimming took 5 bases from V and 5 from J, leaving 10 bases between them. Germline V CDR1 and CDR2: MRHNA, SNTAGT. CDR3 in DNA: TGTGCCAGCAGTCGGACGGAAAACAATGAGCAGTTCTTC. Translation: CASSRTENNEQFF.

This clonotype was seen a handful of times. The chain links TRBV5-6 to TRBJ2-2; TRBD1 aligns across 7 bases. Per the germline V gene, CDR1 is SGHDT and CDR2 is YYEEEE. The CDR3 has 15 amino acids. J lost 2 bases, V lost 5 bases, and 6 bases had no gene match. The CDR3 DNA reads as TGTGCCAGCAGAGGAGACAGGGTTAACACCGGGGAGCTGTTTTTT. Translated: CASRGDRVNTGELFF.

The table lists this clonotype with a few counts. The chain carries TRBV9 and TRBJ1-4, with no clear D. The CDR3 consists of 15 residues. Germline V lookup: CDR1 SGDLS, CDR2 YYNGEE. The V end lost 0 bases, the J end lost 7 bases, and 13 bases lay between the germline ends. The CDR3 sequence is CASSVGTSKPEKLFF. DNA for the CDR3: TGTGCCAGCAGCGTAGGGACCTCGAAACCTGAAAAACTGTTTTTT.